This T cell receptor (beta chain) was documented in a study of CD8 T cells in Susac syndrome. The authors carried out high-throughput sequencing of TCR beta. They applied it to CD8+ and CD4+ T cells obtained from blood. Random hexamers served to reverse transcribe about 0.5 to 1 ug RNA. Each CDR3 protein is one row after TCRdb ran MiXCR on the immunoSEQ multiplex PCR reads. The sample carries 400,000 or so distinct CDR3 sequences, 85% recorded once. The sample consisted of CD8+ T cells from PBMCs. This TCR derives from a human donor with multiple sclerosis.

The CDR3 region is CATSTPPFGVAFF. The CDR3 coding sequence is TGTGCCACCAGCACCCCCCCCTTTGGGGTCGCTTTCTTT. The J gene is TRBJ1-1, the V gene TRBV15; D gene uncertain. The CDR3 contains 13 residues. V was cut by 4 bases and J by 11 bases, with 17 bases left in between. Germline CDR1 reads LNHNV; CDR2 reads YYDKDF (reference sequence).